The subject of this entry is one TCR beta chain. The antigen is unknown. Before thyroid surgery, none of the patients had received any treatment. Source study methods: Using the CDR3 differences seen across clinicopathological groups, the authors built a distant-metastasis classifier for papillary thyroid cancer, which was meant to discriminate distant-metastatic patients. Through MiXCR, TCRdb re-clonotyped the PCR reads. TCRdb's processing, not the authors', yielded these V and J calls. This table holds 11,000 to 15,000 clones, approximately 31% found once. The data were taken from a study of metastatic and nonmetastatic thyroid tumors. Turning to the study itself: Repertoires were compared across blood and tumor or nodule tissue from malignant and benign thyroid patients. General study points: It was reportedly found that TCR beta diversity was significantly higher in malignant thyroid tumors than in benign nodules, a difference seen in both blood and tumor samples.

Trimming removed 5 bases from V and 4 bases from J; junction bases left unmatched: 7. The CDR3 is 14 residues long. Germline V gene data show CDR1 as SGHAT and CDR2 as FQNNGV. This clonotype was obtained from a female donor with papillary thyroid cancer or a benign thyroid nodule (not recorded which). Some clones in this sample may be carry-over from other donors' samples. The chain combines TRBV11-2 with TRBJ2-5; 7 bases are a match to TRBD1. Source material: tumor tissue. The CDR3 here is CASSMGTVGETQYF. The CDR3 nucleotides read TGTGCCAGCAGCATGGGGACAGTCGGAGAGACCCAGTACTTC.